This TCR beta chain was found in a study of CD8 T cells in ankylosing spondylitis. General study points: Some of these motif variants have turned up before, in reports on reactive arthritis synovial fluid and blood. Typical of ankylosing spondylitis blood, it appeared, was a TCR beta motif of eight highly homologous variants. Clones tied to disease were said to be significantly enriched in matched ankylosing spondylitis synovial fluid. The authors found the disease-linked clones to be CD8+ and relatively rare in peripheral blood.

The authors made TCR beta libraries by quantitative 5'-RACE with molecular barcodes. TCRdb redid the calling of the 5' RACE reads with MiXCR, one entry per CDR3 protein. The table has tens of thousands of distinct CDR3 sequences, roughly 8.5% seen once; the top ten hold approximately 29%. This clonotype was counted between two and nine times. Its target is unknown. There are 15 residues in the CDR3. Trimming at V came to 0 bases and at J to 1 base, leaving 0 bases not matched to a gene. In germline, CDR1 is PRHDT, CDR2 FYEKMQ (reference sequence). The chain is built from TRBV13 and TRBJ2-1; 7 bases are shared with TRBD1. The origin of this receptor is a male donor with ankylosing spondylitis. Specimen: blood, either unsorted or a sorted T cell fraction (not recorded which). CDR3 region: CASSLGGQSYNEQFF. The CDR3 DNA is TGTGCCAGCAGCTTAGGGGGACAGTCCTACAATGAGCAGTTCTTC.